Described below is a single T cell receptor beta chain sequence and its context. Antigen specificity is unknown. Individual cDNA molecules each carried unique molecular identifiers attached by the library. Original processing notes: A per-sample median of roughly 100,000 TCRs was observed, with a range of roughly 23,224 to 750,000. MiXCR, run by TCRdb on the RACE reads, gives a single entry per CDR3 protein. The V and J calls were determined by TCRdb, not by the authors. The sample contains around 350,000 distinct CDR3 sequences, about 5% of which appear only once. Germline V gene lookup returns CDR1 MNHEY and CDR2 SVGAGI. The CDR3 is made up of 14 amino acids. Trimming took off 7 bases at V and 5 bases at J, with 14 bases between the two ends. The data belong to a study of human T cells and chemical hapten exposure. Study-level results: DPC sensitization left the count of TCRs above 1 in 1000 unchanged.

Sample time point: pre-sensitization, week 0. Noted treatment: therapeutic diphenylcyclopropenone sensitization with weekly scalp DPC. The genes are TRBV6-5 and TRBJ2-2, with D perhaps being TRBD1 or TRBD2 (5 bases each). This clonotype was sampled from a woman under 30 with alopecia areata. Some clones in this sample may be carry-over from other donors' samples. The sample in question was whole blood, obtained in connection with sensitization to the hapten diphenylcyclopropenone (DPC). CDR3 region: CASTPGSETGELFF. Written as DNA, the CDR3 is TGTGCCAGCACCCCAGGGAGTGAAACCGGGGAGCTGTTTTTT.